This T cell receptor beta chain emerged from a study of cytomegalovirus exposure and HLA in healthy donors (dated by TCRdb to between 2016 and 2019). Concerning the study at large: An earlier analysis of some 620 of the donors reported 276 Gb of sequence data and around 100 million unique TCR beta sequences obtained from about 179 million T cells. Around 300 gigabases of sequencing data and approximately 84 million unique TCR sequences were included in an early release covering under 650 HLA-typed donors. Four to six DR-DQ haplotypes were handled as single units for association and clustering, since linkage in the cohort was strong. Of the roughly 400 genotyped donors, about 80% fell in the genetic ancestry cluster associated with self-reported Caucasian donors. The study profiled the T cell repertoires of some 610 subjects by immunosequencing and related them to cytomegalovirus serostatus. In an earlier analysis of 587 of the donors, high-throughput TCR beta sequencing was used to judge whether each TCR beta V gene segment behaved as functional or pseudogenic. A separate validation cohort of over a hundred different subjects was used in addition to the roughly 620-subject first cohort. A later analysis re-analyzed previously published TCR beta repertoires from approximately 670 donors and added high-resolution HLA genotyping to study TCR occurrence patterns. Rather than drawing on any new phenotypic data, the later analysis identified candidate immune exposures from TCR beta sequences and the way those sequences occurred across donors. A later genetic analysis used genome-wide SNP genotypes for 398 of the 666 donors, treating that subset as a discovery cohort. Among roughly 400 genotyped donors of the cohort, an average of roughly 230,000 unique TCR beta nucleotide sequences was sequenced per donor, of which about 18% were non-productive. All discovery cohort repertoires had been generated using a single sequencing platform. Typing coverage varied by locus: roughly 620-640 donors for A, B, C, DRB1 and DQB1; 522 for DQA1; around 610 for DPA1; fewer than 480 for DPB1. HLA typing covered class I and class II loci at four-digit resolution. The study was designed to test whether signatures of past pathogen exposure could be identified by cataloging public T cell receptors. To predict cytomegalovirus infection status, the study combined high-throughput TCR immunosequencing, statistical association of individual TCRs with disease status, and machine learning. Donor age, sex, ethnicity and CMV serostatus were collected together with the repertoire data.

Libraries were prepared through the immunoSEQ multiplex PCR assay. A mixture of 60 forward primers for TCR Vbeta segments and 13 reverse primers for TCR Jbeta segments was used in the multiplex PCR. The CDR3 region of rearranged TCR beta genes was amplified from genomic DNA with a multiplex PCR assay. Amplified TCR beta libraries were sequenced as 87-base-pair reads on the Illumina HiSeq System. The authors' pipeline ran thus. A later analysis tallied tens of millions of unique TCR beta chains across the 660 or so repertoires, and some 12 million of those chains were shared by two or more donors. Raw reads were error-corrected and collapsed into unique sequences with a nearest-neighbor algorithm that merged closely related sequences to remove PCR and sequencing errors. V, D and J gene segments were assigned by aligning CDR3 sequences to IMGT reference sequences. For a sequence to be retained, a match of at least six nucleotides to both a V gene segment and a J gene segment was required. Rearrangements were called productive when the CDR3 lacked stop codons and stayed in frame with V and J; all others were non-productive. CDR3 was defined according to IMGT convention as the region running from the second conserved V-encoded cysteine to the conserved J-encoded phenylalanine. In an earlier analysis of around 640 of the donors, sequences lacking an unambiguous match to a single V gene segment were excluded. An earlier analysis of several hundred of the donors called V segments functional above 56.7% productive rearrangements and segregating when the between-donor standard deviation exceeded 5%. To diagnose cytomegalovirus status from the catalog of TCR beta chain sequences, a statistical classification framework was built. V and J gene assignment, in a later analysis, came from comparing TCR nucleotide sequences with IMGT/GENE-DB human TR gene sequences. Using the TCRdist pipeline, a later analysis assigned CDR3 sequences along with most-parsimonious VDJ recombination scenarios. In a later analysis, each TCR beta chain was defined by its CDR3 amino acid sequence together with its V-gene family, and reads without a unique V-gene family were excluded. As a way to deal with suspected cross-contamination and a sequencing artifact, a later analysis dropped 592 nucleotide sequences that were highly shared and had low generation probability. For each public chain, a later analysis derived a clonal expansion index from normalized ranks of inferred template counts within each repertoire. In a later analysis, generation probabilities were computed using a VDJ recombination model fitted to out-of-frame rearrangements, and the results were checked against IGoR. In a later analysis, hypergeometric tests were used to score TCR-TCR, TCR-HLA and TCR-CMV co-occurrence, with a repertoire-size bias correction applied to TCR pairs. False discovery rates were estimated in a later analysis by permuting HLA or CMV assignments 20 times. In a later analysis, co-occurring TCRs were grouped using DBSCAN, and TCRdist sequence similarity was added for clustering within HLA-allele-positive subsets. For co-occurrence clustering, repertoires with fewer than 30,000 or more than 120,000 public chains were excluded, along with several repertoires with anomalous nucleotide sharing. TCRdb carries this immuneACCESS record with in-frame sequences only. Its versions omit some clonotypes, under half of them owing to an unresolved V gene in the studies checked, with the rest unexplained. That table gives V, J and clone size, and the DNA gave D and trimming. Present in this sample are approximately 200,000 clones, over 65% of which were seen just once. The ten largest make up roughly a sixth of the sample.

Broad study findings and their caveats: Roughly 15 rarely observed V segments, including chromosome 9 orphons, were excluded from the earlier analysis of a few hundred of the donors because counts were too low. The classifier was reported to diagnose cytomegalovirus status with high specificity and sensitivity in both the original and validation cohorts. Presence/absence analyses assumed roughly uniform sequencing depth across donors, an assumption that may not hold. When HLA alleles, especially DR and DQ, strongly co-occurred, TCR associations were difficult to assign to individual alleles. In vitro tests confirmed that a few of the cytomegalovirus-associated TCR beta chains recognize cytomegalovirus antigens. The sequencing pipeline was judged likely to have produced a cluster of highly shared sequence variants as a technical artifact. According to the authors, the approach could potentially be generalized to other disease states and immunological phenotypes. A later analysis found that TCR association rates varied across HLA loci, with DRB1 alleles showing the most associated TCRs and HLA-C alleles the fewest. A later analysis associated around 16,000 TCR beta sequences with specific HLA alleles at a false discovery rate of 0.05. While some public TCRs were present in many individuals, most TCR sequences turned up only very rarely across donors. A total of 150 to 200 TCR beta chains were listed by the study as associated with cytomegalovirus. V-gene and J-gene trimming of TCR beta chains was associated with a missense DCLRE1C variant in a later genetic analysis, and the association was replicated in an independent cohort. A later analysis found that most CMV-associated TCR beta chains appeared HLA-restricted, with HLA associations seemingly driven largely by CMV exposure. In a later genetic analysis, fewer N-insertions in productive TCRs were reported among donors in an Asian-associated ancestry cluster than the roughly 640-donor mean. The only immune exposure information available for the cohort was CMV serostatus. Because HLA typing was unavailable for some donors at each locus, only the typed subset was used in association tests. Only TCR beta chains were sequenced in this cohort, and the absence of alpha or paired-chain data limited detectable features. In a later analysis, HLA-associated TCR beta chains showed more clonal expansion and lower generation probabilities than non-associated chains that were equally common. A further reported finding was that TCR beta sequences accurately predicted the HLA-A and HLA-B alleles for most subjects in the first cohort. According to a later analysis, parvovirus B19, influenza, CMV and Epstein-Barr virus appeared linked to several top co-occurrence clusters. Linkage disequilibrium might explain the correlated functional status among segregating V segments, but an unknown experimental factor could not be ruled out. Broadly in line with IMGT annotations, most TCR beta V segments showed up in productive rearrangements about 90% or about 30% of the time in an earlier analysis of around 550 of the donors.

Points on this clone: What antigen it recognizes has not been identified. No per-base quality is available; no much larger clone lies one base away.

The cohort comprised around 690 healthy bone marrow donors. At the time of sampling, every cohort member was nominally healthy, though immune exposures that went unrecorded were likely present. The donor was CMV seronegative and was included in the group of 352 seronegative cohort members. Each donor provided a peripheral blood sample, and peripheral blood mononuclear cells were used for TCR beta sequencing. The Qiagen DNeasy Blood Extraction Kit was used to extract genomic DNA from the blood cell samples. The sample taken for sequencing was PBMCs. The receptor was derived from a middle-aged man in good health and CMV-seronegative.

The nucleotide sequence is given as TGCGCCAGCAGCTTCCAGGGGGTTGAAAAACTGTTTTTT. This codes for CASSFQGVEKLFF. The sequence is built from TRBV5-1 and TRBJ1-4; the junction holds 7 bases that match TRBD1. Relative to germline, V is missing 2 bases and J is missing 7 bases, with 2 bases of the junction outside any gene match. For CDR1 and CDR2, the germline V gene lists SGHRS and YFSETQ. The CDR3, from cysteine to phenylalanine, totals 13 residues. The entry retains the CDR3 DNA only, 39 bases that are in frame from base 1. This CDR3, with the reference TRBV5-1 and TRBJ1-4 proteins standing in past its ends, gives the full variable domain KAGVTQTPRYLIKTRGQQVTLSCSPISGHRSVSWYQQTPGQGLQFLFEYFSETQRNKGNFPGRFSGRQFSNSRSEMNVSTLELGDSALYLCASSFQGVEKLFFGSGTQLSVL.